This T cell receptor (beta chain) was captured by sequencing in a study of blood T cell repertoires in COVID-19 (dated by TCRdb to about 2020). About the full investigation: Collaborator samples came from the United States, Italy and Spain and covered acute and convalescent phases of COVID-19. The material from the prospective study consisted of cDNA or gDNA derived from T cells, B-cell-depleted T cells, or PBMCs. The dataset comprised deeply sampled blood TCRbeta repertoires from subjects exposed to, actively infected with, or recovered from COVID-19. The repertoires were made available in a free public database intended to serve as a resource for research on the immune response to SARS-CoV-2. The samples were drawn from two sources: the first 160 participants of the ongoing ImmuneRACE study, and some 1,300 subjects contributed by 6 global collaborators. The sample metadata nearly always contained a de-identified subject ID, COVID-19 status, age in years and sex. HLA class I and class II types, where available, came from metadata supplied by the sample provider rather than from assay-based typing. Summary of the overall study and its limitations: How much clinical and demographic metadata was included differed by source and by participant, and the metadata was provided uncurated.

V trim: 0 bases; J trim: 3 bases; unmatched bases: 8. The CDR3, from cysteine to phenylalanine, totals 17 residues. The only DNA kept is the CDR3, 51 bases in frame from the first base. From the germline V gene, CDR1 is MNHEY and CDR2 is SVGEGT. The immunoSEQ Assay, a bias-controlled multiplex PCR, was used to amplify TCRbeta CDR3 regions from genomic DNA. The paper's data handling went like this. The number of nucleated cells in each sample was estimated by amplification of reference gene primers within the assay. To quantify the absolute abundance of each unique TCRbeta CDR3 rearrangement, sequence reads were collapsed and filtered. Productive Simpson clonality was computed per sample as the square root of Simpson's diversity index over productive rearrangements. TCRdb obtained this table from immuneACCESS and retained in-frame rearrangements with V and J assigned. These tables miss some clones; where compared with another copy, unresolved V genes account for less than half of the shortfall, and the remainder is unexplained. V and J calls and clone size come straight from that table; D and trimming were deduced from the DNA. This sample is represented by over 120,000 clones; 84% of them were singletons. The ten largest make up 44% of the sample.

Collaborating institutions collected whole blood in K2EDTA tubes following their own protocols. For TCRbeta analysis, collaborators shipped samples in one of three forms: frozen whole blood, isolated PBMCs, or DNA extracted from either of those sample types. For this clone: The clone's antigen remains unknown. No much larger clone exists at a distance of one base, and base qualities are not known.

The chain couples TRBV6-2 or TRBV6-3 to TRBJ2-3; TRBD2 fits 8 bases in the junction. Sample: peripheral blood. This TCR derives from a human donor in a cohort sampled during active COVID-19. The sequenced DNA is TGTGCCAGCAGTTACTCGATGGCGGGGGGTGTGACAGATACGCAGTATTTT. It encodes CASSYSMAGGVTDTQYF.